The rows below give T cell receptor beta chains drawn from one sample of a study of T cell changes during pregnancy in multiple sclerosis. TCRdb's copy holds only in-frame clones and misses some; the assay was immunoSEQ multiplex PCR. The sample yields tens of thousands of clones, around 94% seen once. This sample comprised peripheral blood, obtained after pregnancy. The receptors come from a female donor in good health, enrolled as a control in a pregnancy study. Each CDR3 is given with its conserved first and last residue. The D gene is left open where the match is weak. Clone size, where shown, is once, few, many, or a class for clones that have expanded.

TRBD2	-	TRBV30	TRBJ2-1	CAWSDGLAGGTYNEQFF	TGTGCCTGGAGCGACGGACTAGCGGGAGGAACCTACAATGAGCAGTTCTTC
TRBD1	-	TRBV29-1	TRBJ1-2	CSVRTGQGYTF	TGCAGCGTTCGGACAGGGCAAGGCTACACCTTC
TRBD2	-	TRBV7-9	TRBJ2-7	CASSLGTSGTSYEQYF	TGTGCCAGCAGCTTGGGGACTAGCGGGACATCCTACGAGCAGTACTTC
-	-	TRBV11-3	TRBJ2-7	CASSFGGASSYYEQYF	TGTGCCAGCAGCTTCGGCGGGGCGAGTTCGTACTACGAGCAGTACTTC
-	few	TRBV19	TRBJ1-5	CASSLGQYQPQHF	TGTGCCAGTAGTCTAGGACAGTATCAGCCCCAGCATTTT
TRBD1	-	TRBV28	TRBJ1-5	CASSAGDRGFYQPQHF	TGTGCCAGCAGTGCGGGAGACAGGGGATTTTATCAGCCCCAGCATTTT
TRBD2	-	TRBV6-6	TRBJ2-3	CASSTGLAGGTDTQYF	TGTGCCAGCAGTACGGGACTAGCGGGAGGGACAGATACGCAGTATTTT
TRBD1	-	TRBV13	TRBJ1-2	CASRSLQGAKSYTF	TGTGCCAGCAGGAGCCTACAGGGGGCTAAGAGCTACACCTTC
-	-	TRBV9	TRBJ2-1	CASSVGDGGASYNEQFF	TGTGCCAGCAGCGTAGGGGACGGGGGAGCGAGCTACAATGAGCAGTTCTTC
-	-	TRBV19	TRBJ1-5	CASSTGHHSNQPQHF	TGTGCCAGTAGTACGGGACACCATAGCAATCAGCCCCAGCATTTT
-	-	TRBV5-1	TRBJ1-3	CASSLGQGSTGNTIYF	TGCGCCAGCAGCTTGGGGCAGGGATCAACTGGAAACACCATATATTTT
TRBD1	-	TRBV25-1	TRBJ2-2	CAIDRGNTGELFF	TGTGCCATCGACAGGGGAAACACCGGGGAGCTGTTTTTT
-	-	TRBV4-1	TRBJ2-1	CASSQVSASYNEQFF	TGCGCCAGCAGCCAAGTAAGCGCTTCCTACAATGAGCAGTTCTTC
TRBD1	-	TRBV10-1	TRBJ2-1	CASSAPRDRGLEQFF	TGCGCCAGCAGTGCGCCGAGGGACAGGGGTTTAGAGCAGTTCTTC
-	once	TRBV15	TRBJ2-3	CATSGRGDTQYF	TGTGCCACCAGCGGCAGGGGCGATACGCAGTATTTT
TRBD1	-	TRBV5-1	TRBJ2-7	CASSLGGTALEQYF	TGCGCCAGCAGCTTGGGGGGGACAGCCTTGGAGCAGTACTTC
-	once	TRBV18	TRBJ2-7	CASSETAYYEQYF	TGTGCCAGCTCAGAGACAGCTTACTACGAGCAGTACTTC
TRBD1	-	TRBV27	TRBJ1-5	CASRQGGSQPQHF	TGTGCCAGCAGACAGGGGGGAAGTCAGCCCCAGCATTTT
-	-	TRBV7-2	TRBJ2-1	CASSLEVRKPSYNEQFF	TGTGCCAGCAGCTTAGAGGTCAGGAAACCGTCCTACAATGAGCAGTTCTTC
-	-	TRBV5-1	TRBJ2-5	CASSGAETQYF	TGCGCCAGCAGCGGTGCGGAGACCCAGTACTTC
-	once	TRBV19	TRBJ2-7	CASSIVRFGEQYF	TGTGCCAGTAGTATTGTCAGGTTTGGCGAGCAGTACTTC
-	-	TRBV6-5	TRBJ2-7	CASSSRNTYEQYF	TGTGCCAGCAGTTCCAGAAATACCTACGAGCAGTACTTC
TRBD1	once	TRBV5-1	TRBJ2-7	CASSLATGGSYEQYF	TGCGCCAGCAGCTTGGCGACAGGGGGGTCCTACGAGCAGTACTTC
-	-	TRBV28	TRBJ2-7	CASSLTDYPYEQYF	TGTGCCAGCAGTTTAACGGACTACCCCTACGAGCAGTACTTC
TRBD1	-	TRBV19	TRBJ1-1	CASSDRPGQGASTEAFF	TGTGCCAGTAGTGACCGTCCGGGACAGGGGGCTAGCACTGAAGCTTTCTTT
TRBD1	-	TRBV5-6	TRBJ1-1	CASSLVGQGTEAFF	TGTGCCAGCAGCTTGGTGGGACAGGGCACTGAAGCTTTCTTT
TRBD2	-	TRBV9	TRBJ2-5	CASSVLAGGPQETQYF	TGTGCCAGCAGCGTCCTAGCGGGGGGGCCCCAAGAGACCCAGTACTTC
TRBD1	-	TRBV4-1	TRBJ1-1	CASSQWTGFMNTEAFF	TGCGCCAGCAGCCAGTGGACAGGCTTCATGAACACTGAAGCTTTCTTT
TRBD1	-	TRBV6-6	TRBJ1-1	CAIRQGVRTEAFF	TGTGCCATACGTCAGGGGGTCCGGACTGAAGCTTTCTTT
-	-	TRBV2	TRBJ2-5	CASSDPTPGATQYF	TGTGCCAGCAGTGACCCCACCCCAGGGGCGACCCAGTACTTC
-	-	TRBV28	TRBJ2-4	CASSLGRLNIQYF	TGTGCCAGCAGTTTGGGCAGGCTAAACATTCAGTACTTC
TRBD1	-	TRBV5-1	TRBJ2-5	CASSPGQGTKETQYF	TGCGCCAGCAGCCCCGGACAGGGGACAAAAGAGACCCAGTACTTC
TRBD1	once	TRBV19	TRBJ2-7	CASSKRQGSSYEQYF	TGTGCCAGTAGTAAAAGACAGGGGAGCTCCTACGAGCAGTACTTC
TRBD1	-	TRBV2	TRBJ1-2	CASSDIGTGAPYGYTF	TGTGCCAGCAGCGACATTGGGACAGGGGCACCTTATGGCTACACCTTC
-	-	TRBV5-5	TRBJ2-7	CASSPEGLNSYEQYF	TGTGCCAGCAGCCCGGAGGGACTCAATTCCTACGAGCAGTACTTC
-	-	TRBV5-6	TRBJ2-7	CASSLASLLSYEQYF	TGTGCCAGCAGCTTGGCCTCACTGCTATCCTACGAGCAGTACTTC